Below, one TCR beta chain is given with its context. TCRdb's table, derived via immunoSEQ multiplex PCR, lists solely in-frame clones and lacks some. Here the sample spans around 300,000 clones, 80% to 90% being singletons. Trimming took 7 bases from V and 6 from J, leaving 13 bases between them. The CDR3 covers 12 residues. Germline CDR1 and CDR2: MGHDK and SYGVNS. This specimen belongs to a study of blood T cell repertoires in COVID-19. Patients in Seattle were enrolled during active infection, then followed longitudinally. V is TRBV25-1 and J is TRBJ2-7; no reliable D call. The receptor was isolated from a woman in her forties or fifties with COVID-19, enrolled during active disease. The specimen was peripheral blood. DNA for the CDR3: TGTGCCAGCACACAGTTCTTTGGCGAGCAGTACTTC. As protein: CASTQFFGEQYF.